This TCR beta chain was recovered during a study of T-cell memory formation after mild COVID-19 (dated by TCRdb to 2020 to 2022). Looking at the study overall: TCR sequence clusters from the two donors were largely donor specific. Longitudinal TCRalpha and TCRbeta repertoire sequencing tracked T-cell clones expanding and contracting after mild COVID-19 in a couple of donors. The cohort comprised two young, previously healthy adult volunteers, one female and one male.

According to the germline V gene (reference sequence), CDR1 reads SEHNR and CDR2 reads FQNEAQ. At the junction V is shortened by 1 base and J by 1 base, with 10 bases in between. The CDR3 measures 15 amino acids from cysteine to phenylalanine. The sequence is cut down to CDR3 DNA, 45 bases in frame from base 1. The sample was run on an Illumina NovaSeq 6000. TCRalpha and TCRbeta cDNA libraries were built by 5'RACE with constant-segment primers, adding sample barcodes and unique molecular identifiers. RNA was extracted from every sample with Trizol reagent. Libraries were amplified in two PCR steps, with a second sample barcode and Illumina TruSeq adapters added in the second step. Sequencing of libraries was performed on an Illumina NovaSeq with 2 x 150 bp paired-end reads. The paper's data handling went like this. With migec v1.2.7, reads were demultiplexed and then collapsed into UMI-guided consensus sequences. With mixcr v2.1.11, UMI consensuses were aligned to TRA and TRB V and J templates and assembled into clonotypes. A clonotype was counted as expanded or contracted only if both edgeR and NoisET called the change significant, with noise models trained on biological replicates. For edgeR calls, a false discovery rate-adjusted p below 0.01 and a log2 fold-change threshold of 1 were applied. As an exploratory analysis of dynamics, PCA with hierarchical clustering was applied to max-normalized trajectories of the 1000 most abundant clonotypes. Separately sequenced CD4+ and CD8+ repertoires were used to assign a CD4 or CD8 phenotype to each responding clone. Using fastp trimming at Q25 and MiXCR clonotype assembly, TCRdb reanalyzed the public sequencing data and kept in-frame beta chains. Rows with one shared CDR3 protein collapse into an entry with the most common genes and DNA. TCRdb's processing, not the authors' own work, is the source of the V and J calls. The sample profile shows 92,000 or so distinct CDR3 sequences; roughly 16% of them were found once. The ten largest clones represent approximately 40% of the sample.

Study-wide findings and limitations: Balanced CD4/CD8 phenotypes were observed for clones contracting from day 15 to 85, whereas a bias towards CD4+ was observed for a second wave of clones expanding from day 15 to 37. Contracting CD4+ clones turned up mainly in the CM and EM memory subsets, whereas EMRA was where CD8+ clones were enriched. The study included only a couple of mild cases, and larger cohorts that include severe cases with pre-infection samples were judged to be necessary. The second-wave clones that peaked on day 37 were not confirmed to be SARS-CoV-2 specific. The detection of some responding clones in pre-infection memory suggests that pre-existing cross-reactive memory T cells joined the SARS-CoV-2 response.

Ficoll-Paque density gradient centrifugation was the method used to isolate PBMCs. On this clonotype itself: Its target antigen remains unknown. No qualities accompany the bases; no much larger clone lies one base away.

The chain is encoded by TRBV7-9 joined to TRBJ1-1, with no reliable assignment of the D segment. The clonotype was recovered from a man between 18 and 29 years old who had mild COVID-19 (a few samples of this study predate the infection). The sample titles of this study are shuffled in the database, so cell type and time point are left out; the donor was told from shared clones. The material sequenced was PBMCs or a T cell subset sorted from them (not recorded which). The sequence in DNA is TGTGCCAGCAGCTTAGACTCAGGATGGAACACTGAAGCTTTCTTT. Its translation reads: CASSLDSGWNTEAFF.